These T cell receptor beta chains were read from a single sample in a study of shared clonotypes between healthy human individuals. The method was immunoSEQ multiplex PCR; TCRdb's version includes in-frame clones alone and lacks a portion of them. Counted here are about 730,000 clones, around 70% occurring once; the ten biggest clones make up over 1.5%. The sequencing input was memory CD4+ T cells sorted from blood. The receptors here all came from a woman aged 25 to 39 in good health. Each CDR3 is given with its conserved first and last residue. D genes are given only for firm matches. Rows may omit the clone size; those that give it use once, few, many or a size class.

TRBV11-3	.	few	TRBJ2-1	CASSSQGGRNEQFF	TGTGCCAGCAGCTCCCAGGGGGGGCGGAATGAGCAGTTCTTC
TRBV11-2	TRBD2	.	TRBJ2-2	CASSMTSGSNTGELFF	TGTGCCAGCAGCATGACTAGCGGGAGTAACACCGGGGAGCTGTTTTTT
TRBV15	.	.	TRBJ1-4	CATSSATGGGEKLFF	TGTGCCACCAGCAGTGCCACAGGCGGTGGAGAAAAACTGTTTTTT
TRBV21-1	.	.	TRBJ1-5	CASSKGLRDSNQPQHF	TGTGCCAGCAGCAAAGGGCTCAGGGATAGCAATCAGCCCCAGCATTTT
TRBV6-1	TRBD2	.	TRBJ2-1	CASRATSGHNEQFF	TGTGCCAGCAGGGCGACTAGCGGACACAATGAGCAGTTCTTC
TRBV9	TRBD1	.	TRBJ2-7	CASSLGQGSYYEQYF	TGTGCCAGCAGCCTTGGACAGGGGAGTTACTACGAGCAGTACTTC
TRBV9	.	.	TRBJ1-5	CASSVASSNQPQHF	TGTGCCAGCAGCGTAGCGTCATCCAATCAGCCCCAGCATTTT
TRBV6-1	.	.	TRBJ1-2	CASSALAGANYGYTF	TGTGCCAGCAGTGCTCTTGCGGGGGCTAACTATGGCTACACCTTC
TRBV11-2	TRBD2	.	TRBJ2-7	CASSVSGRYSGEQYF	TGTGCCAGCAGCGTTAGCGGGAGGTACTCTGGCGAGCAGTACTTC
TRBV6-5	.	few	TRBJ2-7	CASSYSTDYEQYF	TGTGCCAGCAGTTACTCGACTGACTACGAGCAGTACTTC
TRBV2	.	many	TRBJ2-5	CASCRLERETQYF	TGTGCCAGCTGCAGACTAGAAAGGGAGACCCAGTACTTC
TRBV7-3	.	.	TRBJ2-2	CASSPPGDGAGELFF	TGTGCCAGCAGCCCTCCGGGGGATGGGGCCGGGGAGCTGTTTTTT
TRBV9	TRBD2	.	TRBJ2-3	CASSVVSGIGTDTQYF	TGTGCCAGCAGCGTAGTAAGCGGGATCGGGACAGATACGCAGTATTTT